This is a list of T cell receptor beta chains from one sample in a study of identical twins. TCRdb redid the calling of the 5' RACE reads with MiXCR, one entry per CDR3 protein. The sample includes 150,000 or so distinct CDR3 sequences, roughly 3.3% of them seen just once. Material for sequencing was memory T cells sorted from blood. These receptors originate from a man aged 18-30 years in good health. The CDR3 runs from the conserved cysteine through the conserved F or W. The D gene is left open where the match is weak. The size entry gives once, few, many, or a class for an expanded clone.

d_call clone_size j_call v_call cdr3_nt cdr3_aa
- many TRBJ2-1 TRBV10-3 TGTGCCATCAGGGGGATTGACCATGCTTTAAACAATGAGCAGTTCTTC CAIRGIDHALNNEQFF
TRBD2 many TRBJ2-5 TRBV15 TGTGCCACCAGCGTCAGAAAATCTAGCGGGAAAGAGACCCAGTACTTC CATSVRKSSGKETQYF
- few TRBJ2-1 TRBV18 TGTGCCAGCTCGCCCGGTTCTAACAATGAGCAGTTCTTC CASSPGSNNEQFF
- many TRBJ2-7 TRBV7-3 TGTGCCAGCAGCGCCTCCCAGGGACCATACGAGCAGTACTTC CASSASQGPYEQYF
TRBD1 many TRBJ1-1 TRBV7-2 TGTGCCAGCAGGAGGACAGGGAACACTGAAGCTTTCTTT CASRRTGNTEAFF
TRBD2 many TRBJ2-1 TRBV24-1 TGTGCCACCAGTGCGGCGGGAGCGTATGAGCAGTTCTTC CATSAAGAYEQFF
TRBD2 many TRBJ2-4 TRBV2 TGTGCCAGCAGTACATTAGCCCGGACTAGCGTTGGGATCTTT CASSTLARTSVGIF
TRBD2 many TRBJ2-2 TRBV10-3 TGTGCCACCAATAACGGGACTAGAACCACCGGGGAGCTGTTTTTT CATNNGTRTTGELFF
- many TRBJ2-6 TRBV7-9 TGTGCCAGCAGCTTCTTAGTGGGCTCTGGGGCCAACGTCCTGACTTTC CASSFLVGSGANVLTF
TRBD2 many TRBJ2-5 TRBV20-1 TGCAGTGCTGGGATGATAGCGGGAGAAGAGACCCAGTACTTC CSAGMIAGEETQYF
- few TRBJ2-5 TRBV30 TGTGCCTGGAGGTTTGGGATCCAAGAGACCCAGTACTTC CAWRFGIQETQYF
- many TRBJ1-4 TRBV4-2 TGTGCCAGCAGCCGAGCGACAAGTGAAAAACTGTTTTTT CASSRATSEKLFF
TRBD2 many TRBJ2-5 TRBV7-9 TGTGCCAGCAGCCCGGGACTAGCGGGATTCGGGGAGACCCAGTACTTC CASSPGLAGFGETQYF
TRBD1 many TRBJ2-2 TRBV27 TGTGCCAGCAGCCGGACAGGAAACACCGGGGAGCTGTTTTTT CASSRTGNTGELFF
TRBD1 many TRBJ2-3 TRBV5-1 TGCGCCAGCAGCTTGGCTGGACAGGGACCGCGCACAGATACGCAGTATTTT CASSLAGQGPRTDTQYF
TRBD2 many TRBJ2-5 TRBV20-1 TGCAGTGCCCCACTAGCGAAGGAGACCCAGTACTTC CSAPLAKETQYF
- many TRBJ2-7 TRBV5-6 TGTGCCAGCAGCTTGCCGGGCCCCTACGAGCAGTACTTC CASSLPGPYEQYF
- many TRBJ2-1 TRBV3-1 TGTGCCAGCAGCCAAGATGACGGGGTTAAGGGGCCATACAATGAGCAGTTCTTC CASSQDDGVKGPYNEQFF
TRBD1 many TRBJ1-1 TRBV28 TGTGCCAGCAGTTTTGCAGGGGGCGGAGGGAACACTGAAGCTTTCTTT CASSFAGGGGNTEAFF
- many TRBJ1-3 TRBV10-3 TGTGCCATCAGTGGGGCCAGCTCTGGAAACACCATATATTTT CAISGASSGNTIYF
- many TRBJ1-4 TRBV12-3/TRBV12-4 TGTGCCAGCAGCCCGGTCGGGGGGAAACTGTTTTTT CASSPVGGKLFF
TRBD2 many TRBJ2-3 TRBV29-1 TGCAGCGCGGGACTAGCGGGACGTCCTGATACGCAGTATTTT CSAGLAGRPDTQYF
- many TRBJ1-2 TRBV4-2 TGTGCCAGCAGCCAAGAGAGTGACAGACTCTATGGCTACACCTTC CASSQESDRLYGYTF
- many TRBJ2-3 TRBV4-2 TGTGCCAGCAGCCAGGCCGGCCGGGCGGGCGCAGATACGCAGTATTTT CASSQAGRAGADTQYF
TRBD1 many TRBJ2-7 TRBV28 TGTGCCAGTACCACAGGGGGCAGGGACGAGCAGTACTTC CASTTGGRDEQYF
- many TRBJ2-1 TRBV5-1 TGCGCCAGCAGCTTGGGGCAGGAGAACAATGAGCAGTTCTTC CASSLGQENNEQFF
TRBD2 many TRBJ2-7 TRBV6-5 TGTGCCAGCAGTTACTCGATTAGTAGCGGGAACTACGAGCAGTACTTC CASSYSISSGNYEQYF
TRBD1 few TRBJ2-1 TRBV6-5 TGTGCCAGCAGTTACTCCCTAACAGGGGGCATTATCGATGAGCAGTTCTTC CASSYSLTGGIIDEQFF